Here is one T cell receptor (beta chain) with its context. Its antigen is not known. The sample is drawn from a study of identical twins. The germline V gene has CDR1 LGHNA and CDR2 YNFKEQ. Trimming cost V 4 bases and J 6 bases, with 15 bases left between them. This CDR3 spans 14 amino acids. A template switching step contributed a universal primer site, while unique molecular identifiers were present in the cDNA. MiXCR was run by TCRdb on the 5' RACE reads, yielding one entry per CDR3 protein. Of 1.5 million to 2 million distinct CDR3 sequences detected, 25% to 35% appear once; the ten largest clones hold approximately 0.25%. Overall study findings and caveats: Within cord blood, abundant beta clonotypes carried fewer insertions, but memory repertoires showed no such trend.

The chain has TRBV4-2 and TRBJ1-2, with D tentatively TRBD1 (5 bases). Sequencing was carried out using cord blood. This receptor was taken from a newborn girl in good health. This CDR3 reads CASSPSGGGNGYTF. DNA for the CDR3: TGTGCCAGCAGCCCCTCGGGGGGGGGAAATGGCTACACCTTC.